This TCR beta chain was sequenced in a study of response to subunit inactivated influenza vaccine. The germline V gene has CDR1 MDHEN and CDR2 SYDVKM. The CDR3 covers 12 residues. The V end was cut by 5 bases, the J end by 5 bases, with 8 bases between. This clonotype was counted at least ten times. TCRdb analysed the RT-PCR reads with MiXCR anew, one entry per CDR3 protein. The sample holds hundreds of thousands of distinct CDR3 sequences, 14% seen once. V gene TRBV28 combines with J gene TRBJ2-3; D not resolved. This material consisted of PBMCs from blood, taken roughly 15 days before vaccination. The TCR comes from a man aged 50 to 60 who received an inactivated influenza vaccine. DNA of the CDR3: TGTGCCAGCAGTCCTAGGCGAGATACGCAGTATTTT. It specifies CASSPRRDTQYF.